This entry features one T cell receptor beta chain sequence. Its matching antigen is unknown. The PCR had 60 Vbeta and 13 Jbeta primers. Data came from immunoSEQ multiplex PCR; TCRdb stores just in-frame clones and leaves some out. In the table there are 98,000 or so clones, about 80% of which are singletons. This entry comes from a study of cytomegalovirus exposure and HLA in healthy donors. Study-level findings and limits: 87-base-pair reads could not separate some V segments, including TRBV6-2 and TRBV6-3. Sequencing had likely introduced a cluster of highly shared sequence variants as an artifact.

The CDR3 loop spans 13 amino acids. V was cut by 4 bases and J by 5 bases, with 11 bases left in between. CDR1 is SGHTA and CDR2 is FQGNSA in the germline V gene. The V call is TRBV7-2, the J call TRBJ1-2, with D maybe TRBD1 (6 bases). The clonotype comes from a man in his sixties in good health and CMV-seropositive. Sequenced: PBMCs. The CDR3 DNA reads TGTGCCAGCAGCTATAGACAGGCTTATGGCTACACCTTC. Its protein product is CASSYRQAYGYTF. The variable domain in full, completed from reference TRBV7-2 and TRBJ1-2, reads GAGVSQSPSNKVTEKGKDVELRCDPISGHTALYWYRQSLGQGLEFLIYFQGNSAPDKSGLPSDRFSAERTGGSVSTLTIQRTQQEDSAVYLCASSYRQAYGYTFGSGTRLTVV.